This TCR beta chain emerged from a study of CD8+ T cells in alopecia areata. Study-wide points: TCRs were shared less clearly across patients than in mice, possibly for HLA-related reasons.

In regard to this clone: Its antigen is as yet unknown. The missing conserved phenylalanine or tryptophan at the end of this CDR3 makes a read error likely.

Reverse transcribed after extraction, RNA yielded cDNA as the sequencing template. Generated by immunoSEQ multiplex PCR, the TCRdb table keeps only in-frame clones and is missing some. The table includes 95,000 to 100,000 clones, around 55% detected once. Described treatment: oral pan-JAK inhibitor, 5-10 mg twice daily. The CDR3 covers 15 residues. The germline V gene encodes CDR1 SGHAT and CDR2 FQNNGV. V was shortened by 4 bases and J by 8 bases, with 20 bases between the two germline ends. The gene calls are TRBV11-2 and TRBJ1-2; TRBD1 might be the D (6 bases). Sequenced here: CD8+ T cells sorted from blood, sampled at week 4, from a patient treated with tofacitinib. This receptor was obtained from a human donor with alopecia areata. The CDR3 sequence: CASSSQKRGADGYTL. The CDR3 nucleotides are TGTGCCAGCAGCTCACAAAAACGGGGGGCGGACGGCTACACCCTC.